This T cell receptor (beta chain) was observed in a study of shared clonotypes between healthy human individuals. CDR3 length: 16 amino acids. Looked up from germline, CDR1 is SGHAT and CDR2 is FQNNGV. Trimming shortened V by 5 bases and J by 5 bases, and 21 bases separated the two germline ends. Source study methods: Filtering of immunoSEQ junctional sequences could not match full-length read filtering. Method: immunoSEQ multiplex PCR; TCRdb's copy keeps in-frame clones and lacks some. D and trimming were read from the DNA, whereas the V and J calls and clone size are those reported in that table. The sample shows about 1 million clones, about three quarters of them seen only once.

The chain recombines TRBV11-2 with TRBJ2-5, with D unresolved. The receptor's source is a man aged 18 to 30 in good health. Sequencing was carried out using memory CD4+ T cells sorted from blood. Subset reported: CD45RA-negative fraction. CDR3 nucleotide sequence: TGTGCCAGCAGCCTAGGTCTTAAGCAGGTGGGGGAGACCCAGTACTTC. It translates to CASSLGLKQVGETQYF. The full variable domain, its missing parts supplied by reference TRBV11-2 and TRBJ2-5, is EAGVAQSPRYKIIEKRQSVAFWCNPISGHATLYWYQQILGQGPKLLIQFQNNGVVDDSQLPKDRFSAERLKGVDSTLKIQPAKLEDSAVYLCASSLGLKQVGETQYFGPGTRLLVL.